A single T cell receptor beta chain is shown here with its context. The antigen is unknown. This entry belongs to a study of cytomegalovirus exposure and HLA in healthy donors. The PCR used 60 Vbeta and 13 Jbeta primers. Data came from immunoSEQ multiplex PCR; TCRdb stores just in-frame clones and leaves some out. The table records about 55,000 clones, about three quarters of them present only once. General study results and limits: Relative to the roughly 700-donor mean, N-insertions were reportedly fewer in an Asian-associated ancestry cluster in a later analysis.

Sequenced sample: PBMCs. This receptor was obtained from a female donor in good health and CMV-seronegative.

This chain's CDR3 is CASSLAVSSYNEQFF. CDR3 coding DNA: TGTGCCAGCAGCTTAGCGGTTAGCTCCTACAATGAGCAGTTCTTC. The chain couples TRBV5-4 to TRBJ2-1; TRBD2 is a possible D gene (5 bases). V was clipped by 2 bases and J by 0 bases, with 9 bases between them. This CDR3 is built from 15 residues. CDR1 is SGHNT, CDR2 YYREEE, per germline (reference sequence). Supplemented by reference TRBV5-4 and TRBJ2-1, the full variable domain reads ETGVTQSPTHLIKTRGQQVTLRCSSQSGHNTVSWYQQALGQGPQFIFQYYREEENGRGNFPPRFSGLQFPNYSSELNVNALELDDSALYLCASSLAVSSYNEQFFGPGTRLTVL.